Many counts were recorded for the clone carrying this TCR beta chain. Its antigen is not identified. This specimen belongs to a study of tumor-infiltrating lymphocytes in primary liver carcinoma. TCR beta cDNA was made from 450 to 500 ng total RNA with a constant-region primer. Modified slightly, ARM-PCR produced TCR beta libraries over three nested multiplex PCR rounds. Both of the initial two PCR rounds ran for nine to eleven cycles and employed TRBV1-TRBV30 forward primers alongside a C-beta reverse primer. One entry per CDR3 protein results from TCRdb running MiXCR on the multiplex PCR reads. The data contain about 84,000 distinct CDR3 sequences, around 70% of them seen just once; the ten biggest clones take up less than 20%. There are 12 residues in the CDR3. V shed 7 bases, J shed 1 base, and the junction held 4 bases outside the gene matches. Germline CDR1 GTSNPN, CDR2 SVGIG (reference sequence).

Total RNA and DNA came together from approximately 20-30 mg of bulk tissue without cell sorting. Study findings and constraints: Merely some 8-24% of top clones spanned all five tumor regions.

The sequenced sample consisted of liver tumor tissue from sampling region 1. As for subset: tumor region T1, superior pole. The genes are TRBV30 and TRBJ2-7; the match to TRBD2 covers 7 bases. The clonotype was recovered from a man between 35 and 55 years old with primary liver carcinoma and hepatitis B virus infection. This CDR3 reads CAFKRDSYEQYF. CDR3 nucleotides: TGTGCCTTTAAGCGGGATTCCTACGAGCAGTACTTC.